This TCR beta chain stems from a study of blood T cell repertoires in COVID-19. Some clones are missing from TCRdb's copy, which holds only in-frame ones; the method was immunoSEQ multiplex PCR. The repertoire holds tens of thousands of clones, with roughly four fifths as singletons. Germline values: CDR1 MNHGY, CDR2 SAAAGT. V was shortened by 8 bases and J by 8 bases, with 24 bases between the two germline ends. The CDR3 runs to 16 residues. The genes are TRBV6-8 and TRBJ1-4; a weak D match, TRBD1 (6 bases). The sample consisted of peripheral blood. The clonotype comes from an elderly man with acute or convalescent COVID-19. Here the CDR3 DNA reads TGTGCCAGCCCCGTGGTACTATCTCCTGGGGGCGAAAAACTGTTTTTT. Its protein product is CASPVVLSPGGEKLFF.